This T cell receptor beta chain was captured by sequencing in a study of blood T cell repertoires in COVID-19. TCRdb's copy holds only in-frame clones and misses some; the assay was immunoSEQ multiplex PCR. The data show 250,000 to 300,000 clones, with approximately 90% seen just once and around 2% held by the top ten. This clonotype was obtained from a woman aged 25-40 years with COVID-19, enrolled during active disease. The sequencing sample was made of peripheral blood.

CDR3 protein: CASSPGTGVDYGYTF. CDR3 nucleotide sequence: TGCGCCAGCAGCCCCGGGACAGGGGTCGACTATGGCTACACCTTC. J is TRBJ1-2 and V is TRBV5-1; the match to TRBD1 covers 10 bases. The CDR3 consists of 15 residues. V shed 4 bases and J 3 bases; nucleotides not matched to a gene: 6. The germline V gene has CDR1 SGHRS and CDR2 YFSETQ.